The 19 T cell receptor beta chains in this list originate from one sample, sequenced in a study of Ad26.COV2.S vaccination and SARS-CoV-2 variants. The data were produced by immunoSEQ multiplex PCR, yet TCRdb's version contains in-frame clones alone and is incomplete. The sample lists hundreds of thousands of clones; 80% to 90% were seen once. Stated treatment: about 20 received Ad26.COV2.S at low or high dose, single or two shots; five or six received placebo; per-sample allocation not given. Samples came from day 63 after the first vaccine or placebo injection. Sequenced here: peripheral blood, sampled in a trial of Ad26.COV2.S vaccine versus placebo. The receptor source for this set is a person aged 18-60 years who received the Ad26.COV2.S COVID-19 vaccine or a placebo.

The V and J genes are TRBV7-2 and TRBJ1-5; unclear D gene. This CDR3 has 13 residues. Trimming took off 5 bases at V and 6 bases at J, with 11 bases between the two ends. Germline assignment: CDR1 SGHTA and CDR2 FQGNSA. The CDR3 is CASSGGLIQPQHF. The CDR3 DNA sequence: TGTGCCAGCAGCGGCGGACTGATTCAGCCCCAGCATTTT.

This chain connects TRBV5-1 to TRBJ2-1, with D tentatively TRBD1 (5 bases). This CDR3 comprises 13 residues. Germline V lookup: CDR1 SGHRS, CDR2 YFSETQ. Trimming took 5 bases from V and 1 from J, leaving 7 bases between them. The chain's CDR3 is CASRPGSYNEQFF. CDR3 sequence (DNA): TGCGCCAGCAGGCCAGGGTCCTACAATGAGCAGTTCTTC.

For the CDR3, the DNA is TGTGCCAGCAGCTATTCTGTGGAGGGGGAGCTGTTTTTT. As protein: CASSYSVEGELFF. This chain links TRBV7-7 with TRBJ2-2; D gene ambiguous. V was trimmed by 4 bases and J by 8 bases, leaving 11 bases between them. From germline, CDR1 is SSHAT and CDR2 FNYEAQ (reference sequence). The CDR3 is 13 amino acids.

The chain combines TRBV4-3 with TRBJ2-7; 8 bases are a match to TRBD2. Germline V gene data show CDR1 as LGHNA and CDR2 as YSLEER. Trimming at V came to 1 base and at J to 5 bases, leaving 4 bases not matched to a gene. This CDR3 is 14 amino acids long. The CDR3 DNA reads as TGCGCCAGCAGCCAAGGACTAGCGTCCGACGAGCAGTACTTC. Protein: CASSQGLASDEQYF.

This clone was detected only once. This rearrangement joins TRBV4-2 to TRBJ1-1, with D unresolved. With 1 base removed from V and 3 bases from J, the gap between germline ends came to 3 bases. The CDR3 is made up of 12 amino acids. Germline CDR1 reads LGHNA; CDR2 reads YNFKEQ. This CDR3 reads CASSQAYTEAFF. For the CDR3, the DNA is TGTGCCAGCAGCCAAGCTTACACTGAAGCTTTCTTT.

To note about this clone: The same CDR3 is also encoded by other DNA sequences in this sample. The genes are TRBV5-4 and TRBJ2-7; TRBD2 might be the D (6 bases). Germline CDR1 is SGHNT and CDR2 is YYREEE (reference sequence). CDR3 size: 13 residues. Trimming left V 2 bases short and J 2 bases short, with 8 bases between. CDR3 residues: CASSLTGAYEQYF. In DNA form, the CDR3 reads TGTGCCAGCAGCTTAACGGGAGCCTACGAGCAGTACTTC. Variable domain in full (rest from reference TRBV5-4 and TRBJ2-7): ETGVTQSPTHLIKTRGQQVTLRCSSQSGHNTVSWYQQALGQGPQFIFQYYREEENGRGNFPPRFSGLQFPNYSSELNVNALELDDSALYLCASSLTGAYEQYFGPGTRLTVT.

The V call is TRBV12-3 or TRBV12-4, the J call TRBJ1-5, with D unclear. V was cut by 5 bases and J by 7 bases, with 9 bases left in between. This CDR3 comprises 12 residues. CDR3 nucleotides: TGTGCCAGCAGTCTCTTCCTCCAGCCCCAGCATTTT. It codes for CASSLFLQPQHF.

This clone was picked up one time. The chain uses TRBV6-5 and TRBJ2-5, with D perhaps matching TRBD2 (5 bases). Germline V gives CDR1 MNHEY, CDR2 SVGAGI. The CDR3 has 14 amino acids. V was clipped by 7 bases and J by 2 bases, with 14 bases between them. CDR3 nucleotides: TGTGCCAGCACCAGAGGGCACCCTCAAGAGACCCAGTACTTC. Amino acid sequence: CASTRGHPQETQYF.

V is TRBV29-1 and J is TRBJ1-1, with D unclear. CDR3 length: 12 amino acids. Deletions cut 7 bases from V and 4 bases from J, with 13 bases between. Germline V gives CDR1 SQVTM, CDR2 ANQGSEA. This CDR3 reads CSGTVSGTEAFF. CDR3 sequence (DNA): TGCAGCGGAACCGTGAGTGGCACTGAAGCTTTCTTT.

The chain carries TRBV6-4 and TRBJ1-2; D is uncertain. CDR1 and CDR2 (germline): MRHNA, SNTAGT. The V end lost 6 bases, the J end lost 4 bases, and 12 bases lay between the germline ends. This CDR3 is 13 amino acids long. The CDR3 loop is CASSPGRSYGYTF. The CDR3 nucleotides are TGTGCCAGCAGCCCCGGACGGTCCTATGGCTACACCTTC.

This clone was seen only a few times. The chain combines TRBV25-1 with TRBJ2-1; 9 bases align to TRBD2. Trimming cost V 4 bases and J 2 bases; bases outside gene matches: 3. Per the germline V gene, CDR1 is MGHDK and CDR2 is SYGVNS. This CDR3 spans 15 amino acids. The chain's CDR3 is CASSGSSGTYNEQFF. The CDR3 coding sequence is TGTGCCAGCAGTGGGTCTAGCGGGACCTACAATGAGCAGTTCTTC.

There are a few counts of this clone. The rearrangement uses TRBV24-1 and TRBJ2-7; TRBD2 agrees at 10 bases. Germline CDR1 and CDR2: KGHDR and SFDVKD. The CDR3 spans 15 residues. J lost 3 bases, V lost 2 bases, and 3 bases had no gene match. CDR3 DNA sequence: TGTGCCACCAGTGATTCTAGCGGGAGTGGCTACGAGCAGTACTTC. Translating gives CATSDSSGSGYEQYF.

This rearrangement joins TRBV7-9 to TRBJ1-4, with 9 bases that match TRBD1. CDR1 and CDR2 (germline): SEHNR, FQNEAQ (reference sequence). J was trimmed by 5 bases and V by 8 bases; bases with no gene match: 6. The CDR3 consists of 14 residues. CDR3 sequence (DNA): TGTGCCAGCTCGGGACAGGGTGACAATGAAAAACTGTTTTTT. It yields the protein CASSGQGDNEKLFF.

This chain joins TRBV6-6 and TRBJ1-4; 7 bases map to TRBD1. This CDR3 spans 15 amino acids. Per the germline V gene, CDR1 is MNHNY and CDR2 is SVGAGI (reference sequence). V gave up 2 bases and J gave up 4 bases; unmatched junction bases: 4. The CDR3 region has the DNA TGTGCCAGCAGTTACGAGGGACAGAGTAATGAAAAACTGTTTTTT. It is translated as CASSYEGQSNEKLFF.

The rearrangement uses TRBV2 and TRBJ2-5, with D perhaps TRBD2 (5 bases). CDR1 SNHLY and CDR2 FYNNEI come from the germline V gene. V was shortened by 6 bases and J by 5 bases, with 13 bases between the two germline ends. This CDR3 region has 13 residues. The CDR3 DNA reads as TGTGCCAGCAGCTTAGGCCGGAGGGAGACCCAGTACTTC. Amino acids: CASSLGRRETQYF.

This clone was detected once. The V call is TRBV6-6, the J call TRBJ1-6, with 9 bases aligning to TRBD1. The J segment lost 14 bases and the V segment lost 5 bases, leaving 7 bases of the junction unmatched. The germline V gene encodes CDR1 MNHNY and CDR2 SVGAGI (reference sequence). The CDR3 consists of 13 residues. The DNA of the CDR3 is TGTGCCAGCAGTCCGGGACAGGGTTTGACCCTCCACTTT. Translated, it gives CASSPGQGLTLHF.

The chain's CDR3 is CASKNRTYEQYF. The CDR3 DNA sequence: TGTGCCAGCAAAAACAGAACCTACGAGCAGTACTTC. The V call is TRBV2, the J call TRBJ2-7; D is uncertain. This CDR3 region has 12 residues. Trimming removed 7 bases from V and 2 bases from J, with 9 bases in between. The germline V gene encodes CDR1 SNHLY and CDR2 FYNNEI.

The CDR3 reads CASSLGGAGPQQETQYF. CDR3 coding DNA: TGTGCCAGCAGCTTAGGGGGTGCAGGGCCCCAACAAGAGACCCAGTACTTC. V and J are TRBV7-6 and TRBJ2-5; perhaps TRBD1 as D (5 bases). Germline CDR1 is SGHVS and CDR2 is FNYEAQ. The ends were cut back, 1 base at V and 2 bases at J, with 17 bases in the middle. The CDR3 has 17 residues.

About this clone itself: This may be a read error: a much more frequent sequence differs by one nucleotide. The rearrangement links TRBV7-9 to TRBJ1-4; 8 nucleotides line up with TRBD1. The V gene end was trimmed by 5 bases and the J gene end by 3 bases; junction bases not matched to a gene: 2. The CDR3 spans 14 residues. The germline gives CDR1 SEHNR, CDR2 FQNEAQ (reference sequence). CDR3 residues: CASSVQGANEKLFF. The CDR3, as DNA: TGTGCCAGCAGCGTACAGGGGGCTAATGAAAAACTGTTTTTT.